This TCR beta chain emerged from a study of shared clonotypes between healthy human individuals. Deep was the level at which the assay was run. Clones were sequenced by immunoSEQ multiplex PCR, and TCRdb holds only the in-frame ones, with some missing. The sample lists roughly 2,300,000 clones, 85% to 95% seen once, with around 0.35% in the top ten. Germline values: CDR1 GTSNPN, CDR2 SVGIG (reference sequence). The CDR3 is 14 residues long. The V and J ends lost 2 bases and 7 bases respectively, with 15 bases between them. The chain recombines TRBV30 with TRBJ1-5, with D possibly matching TRBD1 (6 bases). The specimen sequenced was naive CD4+ T cells from PBMCs. Subset reported: CD45RA+ positively selected. The TCR originated in a man aged 18-30 years in good health. Some clones in this sample may be carry-over from other donors' samples. In DNA form, the CDR3 reads TGTGCCTGGAGTCCGGGGGGGGGCGGCCAGCCCCAGCATTTT. Its translation: CAWSPGGGGQPQHF. The entire variable domain, with the rest obtained from reference TRBV30 and TRBJ1-5, is as follows: SQTIHQWPATLVQPVGSPLSLECTVEGTSNPNLYWYRQAAGRGLQLLFYSVGIGQISSEVPQNLSASRPQDRQFILSSKKLLLSDSGFYLCAWSPGGGGQPQHFGDGTRLSIL.